The T cell receptor (beta chain) under discussion was sequenced for a study of radiation and T cells in renal cell carcinoma. Germline trimming cut 4 bases from V and 2 bases from J; bases unmatched to any gene: 4. Looked up from germline, CDR1 is SGHNT and CDR2 is YYREEE (reference sequence). The CDR3 totals 14 residues. Method: immunoSEQ multiplex PCR; TCRdb's copy keeps in-frame clones and lacks some. The sample yields some 81,000 clones, roughly nine tenths seen once. The time point denotes: blood 4 weeks post-SBRT, at nephrectomy. The treatment denotes: 15 Gy SBRT to primary tumor, nephrectomy 4 weeks later. Nephrectomy followed 15 Gy stereotactic body radiation by 4 weeks.

The receptor was isolated from a woman in her seventies with renal cell carcinoma. The starting material was blood, obtained from a patient whose treatment included radiotherapy and nephrectomy. V gene TRBV5-4 combines with J gene TRBJ1-1; TRBD1 matches at 8 bases. The CDR3 loop is CASSPQGANTEAFF. The CDR3 nucleotides are TGTGCCAGCAGCCCCCAGGGGGCTAACACTGAAGCTTTCTTT.